This T cell receptor (beta chain) was found in a study of patients and donors after allogeneic stem cell transplantation. TCRdb processed the RT-PCR reads anew with MiXCR; each CDR3 protein has one entry. The sample has about 960,000 distinct CDR3 sequences, approximately 19% seen once. CDR3 length: 15 amino acids. Germline assignment: CDR1 SGHTA and CDR2 FQGNSA. Trimming shortened V by 1 base and J by 4 bases, and 13 bases separated the two germline ends. The TCR comes from a human donor who was either an allogeneic HSCT recipient or a stem cell or donor lymphocyte infusion donor (not recorded which). It is not recorded whose cells these are; they may come from a transplant donor. The specimen sequenced was blood, either unsorted or a sorted T cell fraction (not recorded which). The gene calls are TRBV7-2 and TRBJ1-2; the D is unclear. The CDR3 DNA reads as TGTGCCAGCAGCTTAGTAGCCCTGGGGTCCTATGGCTACACCTTC. This translates into CASSLVALGSYGYTF.